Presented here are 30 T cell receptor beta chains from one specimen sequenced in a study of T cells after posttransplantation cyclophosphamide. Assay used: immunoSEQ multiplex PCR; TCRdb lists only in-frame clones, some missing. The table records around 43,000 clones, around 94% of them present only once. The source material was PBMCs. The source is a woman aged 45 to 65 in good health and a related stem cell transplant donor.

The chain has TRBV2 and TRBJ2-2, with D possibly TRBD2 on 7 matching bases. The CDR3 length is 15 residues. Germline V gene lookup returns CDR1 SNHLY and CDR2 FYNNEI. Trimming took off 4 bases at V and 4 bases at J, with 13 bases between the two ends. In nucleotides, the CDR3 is TGTGCCAGCAGTGTGGGGGGGCGCCGCACCGGGGAGCTGTTTTTT. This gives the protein CASSVGGRRTGELFF.

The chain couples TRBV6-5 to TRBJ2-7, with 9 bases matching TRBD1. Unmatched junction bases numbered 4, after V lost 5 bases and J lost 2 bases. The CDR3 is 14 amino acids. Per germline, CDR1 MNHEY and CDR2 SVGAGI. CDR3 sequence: CASSTGQGPYEQYF. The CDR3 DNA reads TGTGCCAGCAGTACCGGACAGGGGCCCTACGAGCAGTACTTC.

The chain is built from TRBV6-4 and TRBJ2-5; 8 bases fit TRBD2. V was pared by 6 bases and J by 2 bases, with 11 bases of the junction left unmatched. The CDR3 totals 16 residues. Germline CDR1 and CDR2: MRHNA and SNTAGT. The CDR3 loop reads CASSREGTLEQETQYF. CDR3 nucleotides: TGTGCCAGCAGCCGGGAGGGTACCTTGGAGCAAGAGACCCAGTACTTC.

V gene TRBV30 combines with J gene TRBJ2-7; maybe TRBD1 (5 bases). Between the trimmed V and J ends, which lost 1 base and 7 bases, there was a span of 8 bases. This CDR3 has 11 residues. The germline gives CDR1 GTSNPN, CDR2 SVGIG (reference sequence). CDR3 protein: CAWSDKGEQYF. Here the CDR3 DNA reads TGTGCCTGGAGTGATAAGGGGGAGCAGTACTTC.

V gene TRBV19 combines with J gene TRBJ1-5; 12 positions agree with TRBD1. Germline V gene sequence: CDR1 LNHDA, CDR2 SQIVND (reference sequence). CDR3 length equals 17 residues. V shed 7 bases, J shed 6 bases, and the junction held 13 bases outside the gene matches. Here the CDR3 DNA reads TGTGCCAGTACCTCCCGGCCGGGACAGGGGGCTGGTCAGCCCCAGCATTTT. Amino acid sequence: CASTSRPGQGAGQPQHF.

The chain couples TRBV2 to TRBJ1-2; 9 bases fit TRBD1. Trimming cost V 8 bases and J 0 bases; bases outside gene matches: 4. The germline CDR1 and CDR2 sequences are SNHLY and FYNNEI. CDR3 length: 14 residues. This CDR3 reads CASGTGFSNYGYTF. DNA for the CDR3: TGTGCCAGCGGGACAGGGTTCTCTAACTATGGCTACACCTTC.

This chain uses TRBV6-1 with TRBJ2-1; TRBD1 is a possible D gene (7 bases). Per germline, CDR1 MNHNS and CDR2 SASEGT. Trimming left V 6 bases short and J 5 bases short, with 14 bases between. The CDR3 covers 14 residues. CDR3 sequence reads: CASRQGGKDNEQFF. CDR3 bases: TGTGCCAGCAGGCAGGGGGGTAAGGACAATGAGCAGTTCTTC.

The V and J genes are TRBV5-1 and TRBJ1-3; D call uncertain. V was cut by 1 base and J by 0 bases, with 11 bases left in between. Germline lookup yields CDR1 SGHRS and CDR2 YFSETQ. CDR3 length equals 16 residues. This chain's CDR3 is CASSLSRITSGNTIYF. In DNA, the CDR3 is TGCGCCAGCAGCTTGTCCAGGATAACCTCTGGAAACACCATATATTTT.

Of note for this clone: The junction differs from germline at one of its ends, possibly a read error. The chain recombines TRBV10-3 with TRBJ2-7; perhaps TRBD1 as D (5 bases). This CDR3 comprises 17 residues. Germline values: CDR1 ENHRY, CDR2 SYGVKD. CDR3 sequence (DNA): TGTGCCAGCAGTTACGGCCTTCTGCTGGACAAATCCTACGAGCAGTACTTC. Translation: CASSYGLLLDKSYEQYF.

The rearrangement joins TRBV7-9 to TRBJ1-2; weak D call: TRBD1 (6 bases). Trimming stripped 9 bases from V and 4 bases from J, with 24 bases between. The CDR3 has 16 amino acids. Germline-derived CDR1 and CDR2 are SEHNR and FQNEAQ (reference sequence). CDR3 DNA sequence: TGTGCCAGGGAGAAAGTGCACAGGGCCCTCGGCTATGGCTACACCTTC. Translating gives CAREKVHRALGYGYTF.

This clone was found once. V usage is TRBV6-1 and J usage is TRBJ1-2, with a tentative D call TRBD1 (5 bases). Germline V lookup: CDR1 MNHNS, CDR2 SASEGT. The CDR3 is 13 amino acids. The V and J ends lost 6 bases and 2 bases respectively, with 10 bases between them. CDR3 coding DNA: TGTGCCAGCAGGCCAGGGCGGAACTATGGCTACACCTTC. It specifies CASRPGRNYGYTF.

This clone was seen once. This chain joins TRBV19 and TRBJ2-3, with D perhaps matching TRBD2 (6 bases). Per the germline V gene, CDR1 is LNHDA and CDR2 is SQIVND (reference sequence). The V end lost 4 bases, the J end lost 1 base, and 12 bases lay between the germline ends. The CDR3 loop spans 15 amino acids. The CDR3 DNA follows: TGTGCCAGTAGTACTCTAGCGACCCGCACAGATACGCAGTATTTT. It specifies CASSTLATRTDTQYF.

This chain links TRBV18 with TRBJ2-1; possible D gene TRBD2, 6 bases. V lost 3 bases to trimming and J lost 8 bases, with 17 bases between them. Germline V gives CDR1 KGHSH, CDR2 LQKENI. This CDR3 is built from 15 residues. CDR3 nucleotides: TGTGCCAGCTCACCTTCGGGGGACGGATTCGATGAGCAGTTCTTC. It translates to CASSPSGDGFDEQFF.

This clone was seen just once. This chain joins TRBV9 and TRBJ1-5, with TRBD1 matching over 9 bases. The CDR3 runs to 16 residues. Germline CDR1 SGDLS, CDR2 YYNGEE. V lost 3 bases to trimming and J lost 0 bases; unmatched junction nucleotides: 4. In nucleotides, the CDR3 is TGTGCCAGCAGCGGAGGGACAGGGTCTAGCAATCAGCCCCAGCATTTT. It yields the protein CASSGGTGSSNQPQHF.

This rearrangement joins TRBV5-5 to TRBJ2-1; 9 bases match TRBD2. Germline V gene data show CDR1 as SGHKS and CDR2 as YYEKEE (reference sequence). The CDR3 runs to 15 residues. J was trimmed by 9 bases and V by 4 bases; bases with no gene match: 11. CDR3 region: CASSLGLAGTGEQFF. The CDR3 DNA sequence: TGTGCCAGCAGCCTAGGGCTAGCGGGGACCGGTGAGCAGTTCTTC.

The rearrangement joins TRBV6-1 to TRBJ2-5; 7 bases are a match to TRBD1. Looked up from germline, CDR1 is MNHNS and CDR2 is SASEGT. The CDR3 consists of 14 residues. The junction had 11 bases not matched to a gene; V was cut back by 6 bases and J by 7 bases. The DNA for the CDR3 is TGTGCCAGCAGCCCCGGGACAGCTTACGGGACCCAGTACTTC. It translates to CASSPGTAYGTQYF.

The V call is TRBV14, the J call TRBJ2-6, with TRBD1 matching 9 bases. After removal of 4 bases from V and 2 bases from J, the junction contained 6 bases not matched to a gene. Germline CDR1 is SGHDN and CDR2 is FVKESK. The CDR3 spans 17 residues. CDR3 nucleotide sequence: TGTGCCAGCAGCCGACGGACAGGGGTGCCTGGGGCCAACGTCCTGACTTTC. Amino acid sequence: CASSRRTGVPGANVLTF.

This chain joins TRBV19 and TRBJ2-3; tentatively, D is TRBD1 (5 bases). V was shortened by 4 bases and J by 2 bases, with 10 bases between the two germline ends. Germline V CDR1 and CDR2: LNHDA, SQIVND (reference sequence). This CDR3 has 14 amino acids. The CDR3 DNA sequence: TGTGCCAGTAGTACCAGGGCGCACACAGATACGCAGTATTTT. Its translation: CASSTRAHTDTQYF.

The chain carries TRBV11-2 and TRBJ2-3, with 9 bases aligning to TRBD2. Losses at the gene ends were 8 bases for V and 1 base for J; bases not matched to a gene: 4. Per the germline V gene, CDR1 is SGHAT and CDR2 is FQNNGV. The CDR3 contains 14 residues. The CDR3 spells CASGIAGGTDTQYF. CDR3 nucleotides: TGTGCCAGCGGCATAGCGGGGGGCACAGATACGCAGTATTTT.

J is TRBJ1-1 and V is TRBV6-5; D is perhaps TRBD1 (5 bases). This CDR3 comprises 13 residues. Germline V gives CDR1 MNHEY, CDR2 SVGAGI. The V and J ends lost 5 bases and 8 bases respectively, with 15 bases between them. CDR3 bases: TGTGCCAGCAGTCATGACAGTGCGGCCGAAGCTTTCTTT. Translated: CASSHDSAAEAFF.

CDR3 DNA: TGTGCCATCAGTCAGATAGCCAAAATTTCGTCATCCTACGAGCAGTACTTC. It encodes CAISQIAKISSSYEQYF. The chain joins TRBV10-3 to TRBJ2-7, with D unresolved. There are 17 residues in the CDR3. V lost 5 bases, J lost 1 base, and 21 bases lay in between. Germline CDR1 is ENHRY and CDR2 is SYGVKD.

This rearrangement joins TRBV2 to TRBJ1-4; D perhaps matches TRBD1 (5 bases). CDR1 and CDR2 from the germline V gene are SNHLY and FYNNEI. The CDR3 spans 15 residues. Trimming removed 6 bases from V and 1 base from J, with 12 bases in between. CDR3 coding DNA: TGTGCCAGCAGCGCCACAGGTTTAACTAATGAAAAACTGTTTTTT. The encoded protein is CASSATGLTNEKLFF.

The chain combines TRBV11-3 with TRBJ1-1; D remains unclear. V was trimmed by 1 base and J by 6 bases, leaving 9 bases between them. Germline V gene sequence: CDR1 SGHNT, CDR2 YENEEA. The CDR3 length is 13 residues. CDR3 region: CASSLGLDAEAFF. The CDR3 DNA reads TGTGCCAGCAGCTTAGGACTAGACGCTGAAGCTTTCTTT.

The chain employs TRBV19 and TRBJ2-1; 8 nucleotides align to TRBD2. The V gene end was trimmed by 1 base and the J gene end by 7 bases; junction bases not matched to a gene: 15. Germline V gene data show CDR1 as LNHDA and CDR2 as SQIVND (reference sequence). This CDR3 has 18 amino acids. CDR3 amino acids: CASSIALGGSGVENEQFF. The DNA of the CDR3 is TGTGCCAGTAGTATAGCCCTCGGCGGTAGCGGGGTTGAGAATGAGCAGTTCTTC.

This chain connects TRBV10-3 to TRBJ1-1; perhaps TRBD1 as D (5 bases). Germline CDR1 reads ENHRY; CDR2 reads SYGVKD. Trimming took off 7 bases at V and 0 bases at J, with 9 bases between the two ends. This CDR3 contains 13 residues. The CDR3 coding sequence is TGTGCCATCATGCGGGGCTTGAACACTGAAGCTTTCTTT. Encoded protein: CAIMRGLNTEAFF.

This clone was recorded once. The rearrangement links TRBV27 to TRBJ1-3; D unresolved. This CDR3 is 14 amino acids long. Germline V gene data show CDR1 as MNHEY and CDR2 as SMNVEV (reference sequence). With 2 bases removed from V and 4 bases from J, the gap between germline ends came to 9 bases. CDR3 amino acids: CASSLRGGGNTIYF. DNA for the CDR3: TGTGCCAGCAGTTTACGGGGAGGCGGAAACACCATATATTTT.

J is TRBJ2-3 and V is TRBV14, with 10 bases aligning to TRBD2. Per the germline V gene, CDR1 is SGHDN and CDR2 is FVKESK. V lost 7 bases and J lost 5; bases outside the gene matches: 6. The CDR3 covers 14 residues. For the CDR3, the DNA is TGTGCCAGCAACCTAGCGGGAGTTGAAGATACGCAGTATTTT. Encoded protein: CASNLAGVEDTQYF.

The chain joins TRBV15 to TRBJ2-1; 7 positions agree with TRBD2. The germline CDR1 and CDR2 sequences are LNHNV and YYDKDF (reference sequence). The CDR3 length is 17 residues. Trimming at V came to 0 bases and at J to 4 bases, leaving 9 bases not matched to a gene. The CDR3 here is CATSRDTGGGPYNEQFF. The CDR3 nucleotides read TGTGCCACCAGCAGAGATACGGGCGGGGGACCGTACAATGAGCAGTTCTTC. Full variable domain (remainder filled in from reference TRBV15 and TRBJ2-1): DAMVIQNPRYQVTQFGKPVTLSCSQTLNHNVMYWYQQKSSQAPKLLFHYYDKDFNNEADTPDNFQSRRPNTSFCFLDIRSPGLGDTAMYLCATSRDTGGGPYNEQFFGPGTRLTVL.

The DNA of the CDR3 is TGCGCCAGCAGGTCGAGACCGGGACTAGCGGATTTGGGAGAGCAGTACTTC. This sequence encodes CASRSRPGLADLGEQYF. V gene TRBV5-1 combines with J gene TRBJ2-5, with 11 bases matching TRBD2. V lost 5 bases to trimming and J lost 11 bases; unmatched junction nucleotides: 20. Germline loops: CDR1 SGHRS, CDR2 YFSETQ. CDR3 length: 17 amino acids.

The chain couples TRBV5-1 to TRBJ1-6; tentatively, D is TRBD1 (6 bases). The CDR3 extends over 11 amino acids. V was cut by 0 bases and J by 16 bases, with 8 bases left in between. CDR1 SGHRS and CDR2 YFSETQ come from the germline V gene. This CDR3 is CASSLGTELHF. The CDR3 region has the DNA TGCGCCAGCAGCTTGGGGACAGAGCTCCACTTT.